One and the same sample provided the 25 T cell receptor beta chains below, sequenced in a study of T cells in Graves' hyperthyroidism and ophthalmopathy. RNA transcripts yielded amplified TCR beta CDR3 regions. An initial round of RT-PCR targeting the TCR CDR3 relied on the HTBI primer set. Each CDR3 protein is one row after TCRdb ran MiXCR on the multiplex PCR reads. The data contain roughly 840,000 distinct CDR3 sequences, 35% to 45% of them singletons. Source material: blood. The receptors originated from a man between 18 and 35 years old with Graves' hyperthyroidism.

V is TRBV10-3 and J is TRBJ1-6, with 11 bases that match TRBD1. Trimming at V came to 10 bases and at J to 7 bases, leaving 9 bases not matched to a gene. Germline V gene lookup returns CDR1 ENHRY and CDR2 SYGVKD. The CDR3 has 15 residues. CDR3 DNA: TGTGCCACCGGGACAGGGGGGGCGGGCAATTCACCCCTCCACTTT. Amino acid sequence: CATGTGGAGNSPLHF.

The rearrangement joins TRBV5-4 to TRBJ2-2, with a tentative D call TRBD1 (5 bases). From germline, CDR1 is SGHNT and CDR2 YYREEE (reference sequence). Trimming took off 4 bases at V and 6 bases at J, with 19 bases between the two ends. The CDR3 sequence is 16 residues long. The CDR3 spells CASSKTVATGPGELFF. The CDR3 DNA reads as TGTGCCAGCAGCAAGACAGTCGCCACCGGGCCCGGGGAGCTGTTTTTT.

The table lists this clonotype with a count of one. The chain recombines TRBV6-1 with TRBJ2-7; 7 nucleotides align to TRBD2. With 4 bases clipped from V and 2 bases from J, the junction kept 5 bases outside the gene matches. The CDR3 contains 14 residues. The germline gives CDR1 MNHNS, CDR2 SASEGT. CDR3 DNA: TGTGCCAGCAGTGGGCTAGCGGATACCTACGAGCAGTACTTC. This gives the protein CASSGLADTYEQYF.

The CDR3 loop reads CSVPTGLAGGETQYF. The CDR3 DNA sequence: TGCAGCGTTCCAACGGGACTAGCGGGAGGAGAGACCCAGTACTTC. The gene calls are TRBV29-1 and TRBJ2-5, with 15 nucleotides matching TRBD2. Trimming cost V 5 bases and J 4 bases; bases outside gene matches: 5. The CDR3 spans 15 residues. The germline V gene has CDR1 SQVTM and CDR2 ANQGSEA.

This chain uses TRBV29-1 with TRBJ2-7, with 7 bases matching TRBD2. The CDR3 is made up of 13 amino acids. V shed 8 bases, J shed 4 bases, and the junction held 11 bases outside the gene matches. The germline CDR1 and CDR2 sequences are SQVTM and ANQGSEA. As DNA, the CDR3 is TGCAGCTTTGGACCGGGAGGAGAGTACGAGCAGTACTTC. This sequence encodes CSFGPGGEYEQYF.

This chain links TRBV7-2 with TRBJ2-7, with D unclear. CDR1 is SGHTA and CDR2 is FQGNSA in the germline V gene. The CDR3 contains 14 residues. V was pared by 5 bases and J by 0 bases, with 11 bases between. The CDR3, as DNA: TGTGCCAGCAGCCACGTAGGTGCCTCCTACGAGCAGTACTTC. Its translation is CASSHVGASYEQYF. The full variable domain, rest sourced from reference TRBV7-2 and TRBJ2-7, is GAGVSQSPSNKVTEKGKDVELRCDPISGHTALYWYRQSLGQGLEFLIYFQGNSAPDKSGLPSDRFSAERTGGSVSTLTIQRTQQEDSAVYLCASSHVGASYEQYFGPGTRLTVT.

Details on this clonotype: Being one base from a much bigger clone, this may be a read error. The chain recombines TRBV9 with TRBJ1-5; D is perhaps TRBD1 (5 bases). Per germline, CDR1 SGDLS and CDR2 YYNGEE. There are 14 residues in the CDR3. V gave up 4 bases and J gave up 1 base, with 9 bases separating them. Written as DNA, the CDR3 is TGTGCCAGCAGCCAGACAGAGAGCAATCAGCCCCAGCATTTT. Its protein is CASSQTESNQPQHF.

The V call is TRBV6-5, the J call TRBJ1-2; the D is unclear. CDR3 length: 10 amino acids. Germline lookup yields CDR1 MNHEY and CDR2 SVGAGI. V was shortened by 8 bases and J by 12 bases, with 13 bases between the two germline ends. The CDR3 loop reads CASGRRSDTF. DNA of the CDR3: TGTGCCAGCGGGAGGCGGAGCGACACCTTC.

This clonotype was detected ten times or more. The chain links TRBV24-1 to TRBJ2-2; 11 bases align to TRBD2. V lost 10 bases, J lost 5 bases, and 2 bases stayed unmatched. Germline V gene data show CDR1 as KGHDR and CDR2 as SFDVKD. This CDR3 region has 13 residues. The CDR3 sequence is CATRTSGTGELFF. CDR3 bases: TGTGCCACAAGGACTAGCGGGACCGGGGAGCTGTTTTTT.

V is TRBV15 and J is TRBJ2-5, with unresolved D. The V gene lost 3 bases and the J gene lost 7 bases, with 15 bases spanning the gap. Germline loops: CDR1 LNHNV, CDR2 YYDKDF (reference sequence). The CDR3 extends over 14 amino acids. The CDR3: CATSSQWSVGTQYF. The CDR3 DNA reads as TGTGCCACCAGCAGTCAGTGGTCGGTCGGGACCCAGTACTTC.

This clonotype appeared a few times. This sequence joins TRBV12-3 or TRBV12-4 and TRBJ1-1; a possible D gene is TRBD1 (6 bases). The length of the CDR3 is 14 residues. The V end lost 7 bases, the J end lost 2 bases, and 14 bases lay between the germline ends. The CDR3 region is CASTRPGGNTEAFF. The CDR3 DNA reads as TGTGCCAGCACACGCCCGGGGGGCAACACTGAAGCTTTCTTT.

The chain uses TRBV7-2 and TRBJ1-1; D unclear. The germline V gene has CDR1 SGHTA and CDR2 FQGNSA. The CDR3 length is 15 residues. Trimming removed 1 base from V and 4 bases from J, with 13 bases in between. The CDR3 sequence is CASSLDEPAATEAFF. CDR3 DNA sequence: TGTGCCAGCAGCTTAGATGAACCGGCGGCCACTGAAGCTTTCTTT.

The V gene is TRBV15, the J gene TRBJ2-2, with D possibly matching TRBD2 (6 bases). Germline assignment: CDR1 LNHNV and CDR2 YYDKDF (reference sequence). V was clipped by 5 bases and J by 1 base, with 8 bases between them. This CDR3 contains 14 residues. The CDR3 region has the DNA TGTGCCACCAGCGGTAGCGGGAACACCGGGGAGCTGTTTTTT. Encoded protein: CATSGSGNTGELFF.

V usage is TRBV6-5 and J usage is TRBJ1-1; D is undetermined. The length of the CDR3 is 15 residues. CDR1 and CDR2 from the germline V gene are MNHEY and SVGAGI. Trimming cost V 0 bases and J 3 bases, with 11 bases left between them. As DNA, the CDR3 is TGTGCCAGCAGTTACTCGACCGTACTTGACACTGAAGCTTTCTTT. This sequence encodes CASSYSTVLDTEAFF.

In its sample, this clonotype was seen a few times. The CDR3 reads CARHRVTQYF. The CDR3 DNA follows: TGTGCCCGTCACCGAGTTACCCAGTACTTC. This rearrangement joins TRBV6-5 to TRBJ2-5, with no clear D. The CDR3 totals 10 residues. Germline V gene sequence: CDR1 MNHEY, CDR2 SVGAGI. V lost 11 bases, J lost 8 bases, and 12 bases lay in between.

V usage is TRBV6-5 and J usage is TRBJ2-5; tentatively, D is TRBD1 (5 bases). V was pared by 6 bases and J by 1 base, with 12 bases between. The CDR3 totals 14 residues. CDR1 MNHEY and CDR2 SVGAGI come from the germline V gene. The chain's CDR3 is CASSRAIIQETQYF. DNA of the CDR3: TGTGCCAGCAGCAGGGCCATCATCCAAGAGACCCAGTACTTC.

This clonotype was picked up a small number of times. The chain is built from TRBV6-1 and TRBJ2-6; D unclear. The CDR3 spans 14 residues. Germline loops: CDR1 MNHNS, CDR2 SASEGT. Trimming took off 7 bases at V and 4 bases at J, with 11 bases between the two ends. CDR3 DNA sequence: TGTGCCAGCATAGGAACCCTAGGGGCCAACGTCCTGACTTTC. Encoded protein: CASIGTLGANVLTF.

This clonotype appeared many times. The V call is TRBV5-6, the J call TRBJ1-2, with D possibly matching TRBD1 (6 bases). CDR1 SGHDT and CDR2 YYEEEE come from the germline V gene. The CDR3 sequence is 13 residues long. The V and J ends lost 6 bases and 5 bases respectively, with 14 bases between them. CDR3 loop: CASKSGAGYGYTF. CDR3 DNA: TGTGCCAGCAAATCAGGGGCAGGATATGGCTACACCTTC. Looking up the rest from reference TRBV5-6 and TRBJ1-2 gives the full variable domain: DAGVTQSPTHLIKTRGQQVTLRCSPKSGHDTVSWYQQALGQGPQFIFQYYEEEERQRGNFPDRFSGHQFPNYSSELNVNALLLGDSALYLCASKSGAGYGYTFGSGTRLTVV.

The genes are TRBV6-5 and TRBJ2-2, with D hard to call. The CDR3 totals 10 residues. The ends were cut back, 10 bases at V and 9 bases at J, with 9 bases in the middle. Germline-derived CDR1 and CDR2 are MNHEY and SVGAGI. The CDR3 nucleotides read TGTGCCACCCACTCGAGGGAGCTGTTTTTT. This codes for CATHSRELFF.

This chain links TRBV24-1 with TRBJ2-1; D is unresolved. Trimming pared 0 bases from V and 8 bases from J, leaving 4 bases between. Germline V gene lookup returns CDR1 KGHDR and CDR2 SFDVKD. The CDR3 sequence is 12 residues long. CDR3 protein: CATSDLWDEQFF. The CDR3 DNA is TGTGCCACCAGTGATTTGTGGGATGAGCAGTTCTTC.

Note on this clonotype: A single base separates this from a much larger clone, so it may be a read error. The rearrangement joins TRBV10-3 to TRBJ2-7; D uncertain. The V gene's germline CDR1 is ENHRY and CDR2 SYGVKD. The CDR3 spans 12 residues. Trimming pared 6 bases from V and 2 bases from J, leaving 8 bases between. The CDR3 loop is CAISLDPYEQYF. The CDR3 region has the DNA TGTGCCATCAGCTTGGACCCCTACGAGCAGTACTTC.

CDR3 sequence reads: CASSTETGLNTIYF. In DNA form, the CDR3 reads TGTGCCAGCAGTACAGAGACAGGCCTGAACACCATATATTTT. The rearrangement links TRBV12-3 or TRBV12-4 to TRBJ1-3; D possibly corresponds to TRBD1 (6 bases). The germline V and J ends were trimmed by 5 bases and 7 bases, with 15 bases remaining between them. This CDR3 spans 14 amino acids.

This clonotype was counted ten times or more. V is TRBV7-2 and J is TRBJ1-5; possibly TRBD1 for D (5 bases). The germline CDR1 and CDR2 sequences are SGHTA and FQGNSA. The CDR3 is 15 residues long. Trimming took 1 base from V and 6 from J, leaving 13 bases between them. The CDR3 DNA follows: TGTGCCAGCAGCTTAGGGGCAGGGATCGGTCAGCCCCAGCATTTT. Translating it yields CASSLGAGIGQPQHF.

The CDR3 here is CASTGQGEYGYTF. The DNA of the CDR3 is TGTGCCAGCACTGGACAGGGGGAATATGGCTACACCTTC. The rearrangement joins TRBV2 to TRBJ1-2, with TRBD1 matching 10 bases. V gave up 7 bases and J gave up 5 bases; unmatched junction bases: 4. CDR3 length: 13 residues. Germline lookup yields CDR1 SNHLY and CDR2 FYNNEI.

About this clonotype itself: With a much larger clone just one base away, this may be a read error. This chain uses TRBV2 with TRBJ2-7, with no clear D. CDR1 is SNHLY and CDR2 is FYNNEI in the germline V gene. CDR3 length equals 11 residues. CDR3 in amino acids: CASSLTQPQHF. The CDR3 DNA sequence: TGTGCCAGCAGTCTAACCCAGCCTCAGCACTTC.